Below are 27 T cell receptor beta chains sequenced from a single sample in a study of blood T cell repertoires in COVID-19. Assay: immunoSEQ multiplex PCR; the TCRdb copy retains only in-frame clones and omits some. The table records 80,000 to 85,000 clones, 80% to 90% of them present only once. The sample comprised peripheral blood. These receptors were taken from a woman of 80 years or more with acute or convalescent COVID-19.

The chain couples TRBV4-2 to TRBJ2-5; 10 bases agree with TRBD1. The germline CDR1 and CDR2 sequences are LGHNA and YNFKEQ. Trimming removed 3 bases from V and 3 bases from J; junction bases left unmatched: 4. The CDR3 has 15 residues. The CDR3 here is CASSQYGTGEETQYF. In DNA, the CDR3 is TGTGCCAGCAGCCAGTACGGGACAGGGGAAGAGACCCAGTACTTC.

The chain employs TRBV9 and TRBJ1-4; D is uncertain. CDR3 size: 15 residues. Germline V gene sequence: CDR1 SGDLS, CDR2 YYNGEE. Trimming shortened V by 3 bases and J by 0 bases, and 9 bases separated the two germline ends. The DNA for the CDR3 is TGTGCCAGCAGCGACAGTCAGACAACTAATGAAAAACTGTTTTTT. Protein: CASSDSQTTNEKLFF.

The CDR3 DNA reads TGTGCCAGCAGTTCCTTCGACAGGGAAAATTCACCCCTCCACTTT. Translated, it gives CASSSFDRENSPLHF. The rearrangement uses TRBV6-5 and TRBJ1-6; 7 nucleotides agree with TRBD1. V gave up 4 bases and J gave up 7 bases; unmatched junction bases: 7. Germline V gives CDR1 MNHEY, CDR2 SVGAGI. The CDR3 covers 15 residues.

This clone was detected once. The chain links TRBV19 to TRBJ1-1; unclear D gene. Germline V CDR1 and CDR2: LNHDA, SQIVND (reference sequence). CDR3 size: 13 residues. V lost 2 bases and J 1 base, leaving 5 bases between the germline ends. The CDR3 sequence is CASSITANTEAFF. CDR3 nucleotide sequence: TGTGCCAGTAGTATAACAGCGAACACTGAAGCTTTCTTT.

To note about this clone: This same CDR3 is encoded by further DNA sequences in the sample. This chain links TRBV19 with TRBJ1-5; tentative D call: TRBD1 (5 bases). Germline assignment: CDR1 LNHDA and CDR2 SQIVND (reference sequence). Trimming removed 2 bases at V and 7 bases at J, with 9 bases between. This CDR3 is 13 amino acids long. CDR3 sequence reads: CASSISGNQPQHF. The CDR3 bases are TGTGCCAGTAGTATATCAGGGAACCAGCCCCAGCATTTT.

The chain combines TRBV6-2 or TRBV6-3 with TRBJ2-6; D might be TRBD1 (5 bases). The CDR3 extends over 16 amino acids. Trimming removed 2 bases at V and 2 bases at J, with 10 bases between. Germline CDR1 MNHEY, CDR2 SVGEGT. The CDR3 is CASSYGTTAGANVLTF. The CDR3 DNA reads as TGTGCCAGCAGTTACGGAACGACAGCTGGGGCCAACGTCCTGACTTTC.

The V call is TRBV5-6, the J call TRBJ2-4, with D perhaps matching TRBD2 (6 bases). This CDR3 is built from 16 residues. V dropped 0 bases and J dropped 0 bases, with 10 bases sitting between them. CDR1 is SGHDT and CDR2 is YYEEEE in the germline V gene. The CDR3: CASSLVGGIAKNIQYF. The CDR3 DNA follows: TGTGCCAGCAGCTTGGTAGGAGGGATAGCCAAAAACATTCAGTACTTC. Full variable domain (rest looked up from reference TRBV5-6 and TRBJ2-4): DAGVTQSPTHLIKTRGQQVTLRCSPKSGHDTVSWYQQALGQGPQFIFQYYEEEERQRGNFPDRFSGHQFPNYSSELNVNALLLGDSALYLCASSLVGGIAKNIQYFGAGTRLSVL.

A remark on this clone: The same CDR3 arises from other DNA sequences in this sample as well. The CDR3 loop reads CASSLLQGDGYTF. The CDR3 nucleotides read TGTGCCAGCAGCTTACTACAGGGAGATGGCTACACCTTC. The chain links TRBV7-9 to TRBJ1-2; maybe TRBD1 (6 bases). Looked up from germline, CDR1 is SEHNR and CDR2 is FQNEAQ (reference sequence). Trimming stripped 2 bases from V and 6 bases from J, with 10 bases between. CDR3 size: 13 residues.

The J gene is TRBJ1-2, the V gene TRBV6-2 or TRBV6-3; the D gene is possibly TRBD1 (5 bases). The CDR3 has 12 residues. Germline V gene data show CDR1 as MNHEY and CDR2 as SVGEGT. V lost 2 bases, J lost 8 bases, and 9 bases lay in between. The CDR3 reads CASSYGQGGYTF. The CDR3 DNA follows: TGTGCCAGCAGTTACGGGCAGGGAGGCTACACCTTC.

In nucleotides, the CDR3 is TGTGCCAGTAGTTTCTTGACAGCGCAGGGCAATCAGCCCCAGCATTTT. It encodes CASSFLTAQGNQPQHF. V usage is TRBV19 and J usage is TRBJ1-5; D possibly corresponds to TRBD1 (5 bases). V lost 5 bases and J lost 2, with 16 bases in between. CDR1 and CDR2 from the germline V gene are LNHDA and SQIVND (reference sequence). The CDR3 is made up of 16 amino acids.

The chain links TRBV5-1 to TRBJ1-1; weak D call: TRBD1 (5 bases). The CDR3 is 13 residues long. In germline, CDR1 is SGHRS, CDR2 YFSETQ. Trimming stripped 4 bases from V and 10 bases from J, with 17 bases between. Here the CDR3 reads CASSRGTIGGAFF. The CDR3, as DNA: TGCGCCAGCAGCCGGGGGACTATCGGGGGAGCTTTCTTT.

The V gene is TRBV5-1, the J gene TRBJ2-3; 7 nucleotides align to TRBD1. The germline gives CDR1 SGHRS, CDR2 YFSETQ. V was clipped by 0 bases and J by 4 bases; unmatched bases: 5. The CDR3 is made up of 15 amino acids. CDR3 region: CASSLEDRVADTQYF. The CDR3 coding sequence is TGCGCCAGCAGCTTGGAAGACAGGGTGGCAGATACGCAGTATTTT.

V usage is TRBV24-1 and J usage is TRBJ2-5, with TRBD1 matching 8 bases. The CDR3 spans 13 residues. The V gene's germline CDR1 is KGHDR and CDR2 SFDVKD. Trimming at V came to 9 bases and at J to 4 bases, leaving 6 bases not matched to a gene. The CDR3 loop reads CATPGQGRETQYF. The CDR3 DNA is TGTGCCACCCCCGGACAGGGTAGAGAGACCCAGTACTTC.

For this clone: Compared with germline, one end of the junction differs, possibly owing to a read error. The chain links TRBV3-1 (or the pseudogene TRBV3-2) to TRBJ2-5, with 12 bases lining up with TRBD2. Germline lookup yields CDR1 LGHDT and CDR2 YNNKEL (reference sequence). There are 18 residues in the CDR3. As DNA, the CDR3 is TGCGCCAGCAGCCAATGGGGGCTAGCGGGGGGGCAGGTTGAGACCCAGTACTTC. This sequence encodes CASSQWGLAGGQVETQYF.

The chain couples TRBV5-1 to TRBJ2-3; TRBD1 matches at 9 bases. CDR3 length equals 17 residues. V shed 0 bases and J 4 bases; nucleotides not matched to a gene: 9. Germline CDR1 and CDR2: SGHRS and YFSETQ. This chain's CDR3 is CASSLVPGQGISDTQYF. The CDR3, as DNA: TGCGCCAGCAGCTTGGTTCCGGGACAGGGAATCTCAGATACGCAGTATTTT.

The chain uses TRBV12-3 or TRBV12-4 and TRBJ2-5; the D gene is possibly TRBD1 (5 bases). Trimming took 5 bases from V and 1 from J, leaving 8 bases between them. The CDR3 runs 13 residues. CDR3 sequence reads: CASSRQSQETQYF. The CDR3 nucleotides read TGTGCCAGCAGTCGACAGTCCCAAGAGACCCAGTACTTC.

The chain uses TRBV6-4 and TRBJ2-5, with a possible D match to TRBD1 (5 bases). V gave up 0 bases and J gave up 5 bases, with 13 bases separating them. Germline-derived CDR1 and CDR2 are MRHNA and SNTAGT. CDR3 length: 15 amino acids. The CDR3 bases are TGTGCCAGCAGTGACTCAGGAAGCCCAGGGGAGACCCAGTACTTC. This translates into CASSDSGSPGETQYF.

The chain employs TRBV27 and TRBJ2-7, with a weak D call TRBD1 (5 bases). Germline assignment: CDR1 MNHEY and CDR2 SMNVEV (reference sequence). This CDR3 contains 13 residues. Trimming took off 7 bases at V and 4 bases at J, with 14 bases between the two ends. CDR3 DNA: TGTGCCAGCAAAGCCCAGGGTCAGTACGAGCAGTACTTC. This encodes CASKAQGQYEQYF.

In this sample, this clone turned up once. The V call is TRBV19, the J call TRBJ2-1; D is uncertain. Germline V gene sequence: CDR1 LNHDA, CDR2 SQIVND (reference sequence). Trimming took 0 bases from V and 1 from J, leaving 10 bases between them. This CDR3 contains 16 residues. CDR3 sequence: CASSIDQQVSYNEQFF. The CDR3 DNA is TGTGCCAGTAGTATAGATCAGCAGGTATCCTACAATGAGCAGTTCTTC.

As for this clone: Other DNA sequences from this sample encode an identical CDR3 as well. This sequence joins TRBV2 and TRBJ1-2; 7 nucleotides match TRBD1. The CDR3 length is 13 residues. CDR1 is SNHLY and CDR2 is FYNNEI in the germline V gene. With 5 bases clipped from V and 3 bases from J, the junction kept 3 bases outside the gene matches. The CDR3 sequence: CASSSDRDYGYTF. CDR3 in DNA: TGTGCCAGCAGTAGTGACAGGGACTATGGCTACACCTTC.

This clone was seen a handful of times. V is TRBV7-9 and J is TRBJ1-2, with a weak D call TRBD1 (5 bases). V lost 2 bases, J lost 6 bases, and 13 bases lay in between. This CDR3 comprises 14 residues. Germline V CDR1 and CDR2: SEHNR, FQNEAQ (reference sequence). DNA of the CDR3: TGTGCCAGCAGCTTATTGGGGCGGCTTAATGGCTACACCTTC. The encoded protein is CASSLLGRLNGYTF. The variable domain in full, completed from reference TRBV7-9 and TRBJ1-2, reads DTGVSQNPRHKITKRGQNVTFRCDPISEHNRLYWYRQTLGQGPEFLTYFQNEAQLEKSRLLSDRFSAERPKGSFSTLEIQRTEQGDSAMYLCASSLLGRLNGYTFGSGTRLTVV.

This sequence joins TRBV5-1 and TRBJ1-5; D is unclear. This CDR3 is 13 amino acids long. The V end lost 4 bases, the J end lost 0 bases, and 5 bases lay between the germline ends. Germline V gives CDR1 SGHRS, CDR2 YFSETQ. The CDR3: CASSEHSNQPQHF. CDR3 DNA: TGCGCCAGCAGCGAACATAGCAATCAGCCCCAGCATTTT.

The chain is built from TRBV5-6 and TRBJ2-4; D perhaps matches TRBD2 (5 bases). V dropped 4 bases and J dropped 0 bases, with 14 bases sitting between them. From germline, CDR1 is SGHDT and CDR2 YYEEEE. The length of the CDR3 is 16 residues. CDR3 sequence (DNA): TGTGCCAGCAGCCGCGGAGGTGACCTAGCCAAAAACATTCAGTACTTC. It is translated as CASSRGGDLAKNIQYF. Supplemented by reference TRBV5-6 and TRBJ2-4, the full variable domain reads DAGVTQSPTHLIKTRGQQVTLRCSPKSGHDTVSWYQQALGQGPQFIFQYYEEEERQRGNFPDRFSGHQFPNYSSELNVNALLLGDSALYLCASSRGGDLAKNIQYFGAGTRLSVL.

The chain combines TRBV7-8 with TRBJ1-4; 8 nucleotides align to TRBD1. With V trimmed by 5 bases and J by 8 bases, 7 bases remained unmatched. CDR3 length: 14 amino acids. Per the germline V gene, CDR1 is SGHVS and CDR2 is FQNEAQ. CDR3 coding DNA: TGTGCCAGCAGCCCGGGACAGGAGAGGGAAAAACTGTTTTTT. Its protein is CASSPGQEREKLFF.

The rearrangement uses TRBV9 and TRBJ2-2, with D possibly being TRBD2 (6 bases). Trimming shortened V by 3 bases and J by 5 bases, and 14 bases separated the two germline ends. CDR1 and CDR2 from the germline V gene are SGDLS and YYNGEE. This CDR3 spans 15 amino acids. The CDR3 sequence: CASSGGVGETGELFF. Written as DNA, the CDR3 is TGTGCCAGCAGCGGCGGGGTCGGGGAAACCGGGGAGCTGTTTTTT. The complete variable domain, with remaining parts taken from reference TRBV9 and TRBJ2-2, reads DSGVTQTPKHLITATGQRVTLRCSPRSGDLSVYWYQQSLDQGLQFLIQYYNGEERAKGNILERFSAQQFPDLHSELNLSSLELGDSALYFCASSGGVGETGELFFGEGSRLTVL.

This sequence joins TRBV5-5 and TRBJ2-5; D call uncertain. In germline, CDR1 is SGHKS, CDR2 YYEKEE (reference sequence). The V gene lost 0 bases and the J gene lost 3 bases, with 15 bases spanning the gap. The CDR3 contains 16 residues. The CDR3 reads CASSLVPSRPKETQYF. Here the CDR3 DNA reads TGTGCCAGCAGCTTGGTGCCATCTAGGCCCAAAGAGACCCAGTACTTC.

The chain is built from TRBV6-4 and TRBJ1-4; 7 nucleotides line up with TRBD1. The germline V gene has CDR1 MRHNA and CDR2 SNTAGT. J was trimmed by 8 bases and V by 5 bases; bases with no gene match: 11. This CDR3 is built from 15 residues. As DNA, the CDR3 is TGTGCCAGCAGTCCTACCGGGACAGTTAACGAAAAACTGTTTTTT. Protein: CASSPTGTVNEKLFF.